A single sample is the source of the 5 T cell receptor beta chains below, sequenced in a study of blood T cell repertoires in COVID-19. Using immunoSEQ multiplex PCR, the repertoire was profiled, and TCRdb retains in-frame clones only, with some absent. The sample has tens of thousands of clones; 85% to 90% are singletons. Sequencing was carried out using peripheral blood. Every receptor here comes from an elderly woman with active COVID-19.

The chain combines TRBV2 with TRBJ2-1; TRBD1 is a possible D gene (6 bases). V was pared by 5 bases and J by 12 bases, with 14 bases between. The CDR3 totals 12 residues. Germline V gives CDR1 SNHLY, CDR2 FYNNEI. CDR3 loop: CASSRDTGGQFF. The CDR3 nucleotides read TGTGCCAGCAGTCGGGACACCGGAGGGCAGTTCTTC.

This chain uses TRBV27 with TRBJ2-3; D call uncertain. The length of the CDR3 is 15 residues. Per the germline V gene, CDR1 is MNHEY and CDR2 is SMNVEV (reference sequence). Trimming removed 8 bases at V and 6 bases at J, with 21 bases between. This CDR3 reads CASRSVPVSVDTQYF. CDR3 in DNA: TGTGCCAGCCGAAGCGTTCCGGTTAGTGTGGATACGCAGTATTTT.

The chain employs TRBV9 and TRBJ2-1; possibly TRBD1 for D (6 bases). Germline CDR1 SGDLS, CDR2 YYNGEE. The germline V and J ends were trimmed by 3 bases and 11 bases, with 27 bases remaining between them. The CDR3 consists of 17 residues. The CDR3 bases are TGTGCCAGCAGCGCCCGATCCCAGGGGTCAACCCCCCAACAGCAGTTCTTC. Residues: CASSARSQGSTPQQQFF.

With respect to this clone: Mismatch with germline at one junction end may stem from a read error. The chain joins TRBV7-8 to TRBJ2-7; 13 bases match TRBD2. The CDR3 runs 13 residues. Germline V gene data show CDR1 as SGHVS and CDR2 as FQNEAQ. The CDR3 DNA reads TGTGCCAGCAGCTTAAGTGGACTAGCGGGAGTCGACTTC. Translating gives CASSLSGLAGVDF.

In its sample, this clone was seen once. CDR3: CASSRGGKGGANEQFF. In DNA, the CDR3 is TGTGCCAGCAGCCGTGGGGGGAAAGGAGGGGCCAATGAGCAGTTCTTC. The V gene is TRBV11-2, the J gene TRBJ2-1; possible D gene TRBD2, 6 bases. The CDR3 sequence is 16 residues long. The germline gives CDR1 SGHAT, CDR2 FQNNGV. V dropped 5 bases and J dropped 6 bases, with 20 bases sitting between them. Variable domain in full (rest from reference TRBV11-2 and TRBJ2-1): EAGVAQSPRYKIIEKRQSVAFWCNPISGHATLYWYQQILGQGPKLLIQFQNNGVVDDSQLPKDRFSAERLKGVDSTLKIQPAKLEDSAVYLCASSRGGKGGANEQFFGPGTRLTVL.